These 18 T cell receptor beta chains originate from one sample sequenced in a study of identifying expanded T cells in peripheral blood. Generated by immunoSEQ multiplex PCR, the TCRdb table keeps only in-frame clones and is missing some. The table has around 70,000 clones, roughly 90% seen once. Sequenced input: blood. The receptors derive from a person aged 18-70 years in good health.

The V call is TRBV4-3, the J call TRBJ2-7; 10 bases fit TRBD1. The CDR3 runs to 14 residues. Germline V gene data show CDR1 as LGHNA and CDR2 as YSLEER. V lost 4 bases to trimming and J lost 2 bases; unmatched junction nucleotides: 2. The CDR3 DNA sequence: TGCGCCAGCAGCCGGGACAGGGGAACCTACGAGCAGTACTTC. This translates into CASSRDRGTYEQYF.

The chain couples TRBV5-6 to TRBJ1-3, with unresolved D. V was trimmed by 1 base and J by 0 bases, leaving 14 bases between them. This CDR3 has 17 residues. Germline V gene data show CDR1 as SGHDT and CDR2 as YYEEEE. The CDR3 nucleotides read TGTGCCAGCAGCTTGTTCCAAGTAGCAGTCTCTGGAAACACCATATATTTT. Translating gives CASSLFQVAVSGNTIYF.

This clone was found once. The J gene is TRBJ2-5, the V gene TRBV27; D is possibly TRBD1 or TRBD2 (5 bases each). The V gene lost 4 bases and the J gene lost 0 bases, with 15 bases spanning the gap. CDR1 is MNHEY, CDR2 SMNVEV, per germline (reference sequence). The CDR3 sequence is 16 residues long. CDR3 nucleotide sequence: TGTGCCAGCAGTTCCTTCGGGGCCTTAAACCAAGAGACCCAGTACTTC. It translates to CASSSFGALNQETQYF.

The chain carries TRBV28 and TRBJ2-3; D not certain. The CDR3 spans 13 residues. In germline, CDR1 is MDHEN, CDR2 SYDVKM. The germline V and J ends were trimmed by 4 bases and 2 bases, with 7 bases remaining between them. CDR3 in amino acids: CASSSVNTDTQYF. In nucleotides, the CDR3 is TGTGCCAGCAGTTCGGTTAACACAGATACGCAGTATTTT.

This chain uses TRBV4-1 with TRBJ2-5; 7 bases map to TRBD2. V was clipped by 0 bases and J by 5 bases; unmatched bases: 12. The CDR3 runs 17 residues. Germline values: CDR1 MGHRA, CDR2 YSYEKL. The CDR3 spells CASSQDPLPGGGETQYF. The CDR3 DNA reads as TGCGCCAGCAGCCAAGATCCCCTCCCGGGGGGTGGGGAGACCCAGTACTTC.

J is TRBJ2-1 and V is TRBV6-5; TRBD1 or TRBD2 may be the D gene (6 bases each). Looked up from germline, CDR1 is MNHEY and CDR2 is SVGAGI. CDR3 length: 14 amino acids. V was shortened by 2 bases and J by 4 bases, with 9 bases between the two germline ends. CDR3 sequence reads: CASSYRGTYNEQFF. CDR3 coding DNA: TGTGCCAGCAGTTACCGCGGGACATACAATGAGCAGTTCTTC.

This chain joins TRBV5-1 and TRBJ2-3; D is unclear. V was cut by 0 bases and J by 2 bases, with 7 bases left in between. This CDR3 has 14 residues. The germline V gene encodes CDR1 SGHRS and CDR2 YFSETQ. The CDR3 nucleotides are TGCGCCAGCAGCTTGGAGGCGATCACAGATACGCAGTATTTT. Its translation: CASSLEAITDTQYF.

Remarks on this clone: The same CDR3 arises from other DNA sequences in this sample as well. CDR3 nucleotides: TGTGCCAGCAGCCCTACAGGGAAGGTCACTGGAAACACCATATATTTT. It codes for CASSPTGKVTGNTIYF. The chain recombines TRBV9 with TRBJ1-3; D may be TRBD1 (6 bases). Between the trimmed V and J ends, which lost 4 bases and 2 bases, there was a span of 16 bases. The CDR3 loop spans 16 amino acids. Germline values: CDR1 SGDLS, CDR2 YYNGEE.

The V gene is TRBV6-5, the J gene TRBJ2-1; no definite D call. Trimming left V 6 bases short and J 6 bases short, with 6 bases between. This CDR3 is built from 11 residues. Looked up from germline, CDR1 is MNHEY and CDR2 is SVGAGI. DNA of the CDR3: TGTGCCAGCAGCCACGGCAATGAGCAGTTCTTC. Translated: CASSHGNEQFF.

The chain combines TRBV4-1 with TRBJ2-1, with unresolved D. The CDR3 extends over 16 amino acids. The V end lost 4 bases, the J end lost 5 bases, and 18 bases lay between the germline ends. Germline V CDR1 and CDR2: MGHRA, YSYEKL. The CDR3 region is CASSPPGKSLNNEQFF. CDR3 coding DNA: TGCGCCAGCAGCCCGCCGGGCAAGAGTTTGAACAATGAGCAGTTCTTC.

The rearrangement links TRBV6-6 to TRBJ2-2, with TRBD1 identical over 10 bases. Germline V gives CDR1 MNHNY, CDR2 SVGAGI (reference sequence). The V segment lost 5 bases and the J segment 4 bases; nucleotides outside the gene matches: 4. This CDR3 comprises 15 residues. In nucleotides, the CDR3 is TGTGCCAGCAGTCCTGGACAGGGGGGCACCGGGGAGCTGTTTTTT. Amino acids: CASSPGQGGTGELFF.

The chain couples TRBV27 to TRBJ2-7; D ambiguous. CDR3 length: 15 amino acids. CDR1 and CDR2 from the germline V gene are MNHEY and SMNVEV (reference sequence). Trimming removed 6 bases from V and 8 bases from J, with 23 bases in between. CDR3 in amino acids: CASSAAPLLRHQQYF. For the CDR3, the DNA is TGTGCCAGCAGCGCAGCCCCTCTACTACGCCACCAGCAGTACTTC.

This clone has only one observation. The chain carries TRBV7-7 and TRBJ2-5; D may be TRBD2 (6 bases). Trimming took 2 bases from V and 5 from J, leaving 12 bases between them. Germline V gene lookup returns CDR1 SSHAT and CDR2 FNYEAQ (reference sequence). CDR3 length: 14 amino acids. The CDR3 DNA is TGTGCCAGCAGCTTATCTAGCGTCAGGGAGACCCAGTACTTC. Its translation is CASSLSSVRETQYF.

The rearrangement links TRBV11-2 to TRBJ1-1; the D is unclear. The CDR3 contains 14 residues. Trimming pared 5 bases from V and 0 bases from J, leaving 10 bases between. The germline CDR1 and CDR2 sequences are SGHAT and FQNNGV. The CDR3 here is CASSQQYLNTEAFF. CDR3 in DNA: TGTGCCAGCAGCCAGCAGTATTTGAACACTGAAGCTTTCTTT.

This clone occurred once. V usage is TRBV7-2 and J usage is TRBJ2-3; 11 nucleotides align to TRBD2. The V segment lost 3 bases and the J segment 7 bases; nucleotides outside the gene matches: 3. This CDR3 comprises 14 residues. Germline CDR1 and CDR2: SGHTA and FQGNSA. CDR3 sequence: CASSLSSGGNTQYF. The CDR3 coding sequence is TGTGCCAGCAGCTTGTCTAGCGGGGGGAATACGCAGTATTTT.

This clone appeared once. The DNA of the CDR3 is TGTGCCAGCAGACACGCAGTAGGGAGCGGGGAGCTGTTTTTT. This encodes CASRHAVGSGELFF. V gene TRBV5-4 combines with J gene TRBJ2-2; possibly TRBD2 for D (5 bases). V was pared by 5 bases and J by 7 bases, with 15 bases between. The CDR3 length is 14 residues. CDR1 and CDR2 (germline): SGHNT, YYREEE (reference sequence). The whole variable domain, remainder taken from reference TRBV5-4 and TRBJ2-2, is ETGVTQSPTHLIKTRGQQVTLRCSSQSGHNTVSWYQQALGQGPQFIFQYYREEENGRGNFPPRFSGLQFPNYSSELNVNALELDDSALYLCASRHAVGSGELFFGEGSRLTVL.

This clone was seen just once. The V and J genes are TRBV2 and TRBJ2-1; 13 bases are a match to TRBD2. CDR3 length: 16 amino acids. The germline CDR1 and CDR2 sequences are SNHLY and FYNNEI. The V segment lost 7 bases and the J segment 4 bases; nucleotides outside the gene matches: 7. Here the CDR3 reads CASKGTSGVDYNEQFF. CDR3 coding DNA: TGTGCCAGCAAGGGGACTAGCGGGGTAGATTACAATGAGCAGTTCTTC.

This chain connects TRBV9 to TRBJ2-3; 9 bases are a match to TRBD2. CDR1 is SGDLS and CDR2 is YYNGEE in the germline V gene. The CDR3 has 15 residues. The V and J ends lost 7 bases and 4 bases, in that order; junction bases with no gene match: 10. Here the CDR3 reads CASGKVAGEADTQYF. CDR3 nucleotides: TGTGCCAGCGGAAAAGTAGCGGGAGAGGCAGATACGCAGTATTTT. The complete variable domain, with remaining parts taken from reference TRBV9 and TRBJ2-3, reads DSGVTQTPKHLITATGQRVTLRCSPRSGDLSVYWYQQSLDQGLQFLIQYYNGEERAKGNILERFSAQQFPDLHSELNLSSLELGDSALYFCASGKVAGEADTQYFGPGTRLTVL.